The next 8 T cell receptor beta chains were all read from a single sample in a study of early T cells in non-severe SARS-CoV-2 infection (dated by TCRdb to about 2021). Libraries came from 5' RACE. The data were produced on a NextSeq 500. TCRdb reworked the public reads: Q25 trimming with fastp, MiXCR clone assembly, productive beta chains retained. Under each unique CDR3 protein, matching rows form one entry showing the most common genes and DNA. This sample comprises 65,000 to 80,000 distinct CDR3 sequences, roughly 12% of them detected only once. The top ten clonotypes cover 4.7% of the sample. The sequencing input was whole blood. These receptors were taken from an adult who was a healthcare worker with PCR-confirmed SARS-CoV-2 infection or an uninfected control (not recorded which).

The CDR3 protein is CASSKGAISNQPQHF. DNA of the CDR3: TGTGCCAGCAGCAAAGGGGCCATCAGCAATCAGCCCCAGCATTTT. The V gene is TRBV21-1, the J gene TRBJ1-5. TRBV21-1 is an annotated pseudogene. The CDR3 has 15 residues.

This clonotype was detected ten times or more. J is TRBJ1-2 and V is TRBV10-3; no definite D call. Germline V gene data show CDR1 as ENHRY and CDR2 as SYGVKD. This CDR3 is built from 12 residues. Trimming left V 10 bases short and J 2 bases short, with 11 bases between. The CDR3 region is CATGGLNYGYTF. For the CDR3, the DNA is TGTGCCACCGGTGGGTTGAACTATGGCTACACCTTC.

This clonotype has only a few counts. This sequence joins TRBV7-3 and TRBJ1-1; D may be TRBD1 (5 bases). The germline V gene encodes CDR1 SGHTA and CDR2 FQGTGA. V lost 2 bases to trimming and J lost 1 base, with 11 bases between them. The CDR3 runs 15 residues. Here the CDR3 DNA reads TGTGCCAGCAGCTTAGACGGGACGGGGAACACTGAAGCTTTCTTT. Its translation: CASSLDGTGNTEAFF.

This clonotype turned up a few times. The genes are TRBV20-1 and TRBJ2-1; maybe TRBD2 (5 bases). CDR3 length equals 15 residues. The germline V and J ends were trimmed by 2 bases and 0 bases, with 11 bases remaining between them. Germline V gene lookup returns CDR1 DFQATT and CDR2 SNEGSKA (reference sequence). The CDR3 loop reads CSARSPGSSYNEQFF. The CDR3 nucleotides are TGCAGTGCTAGATCTCCGGGGAGCTCCTACAATGAGCAGTTCTTC.

J is TRBJ1-1 and V is TRBV29-1; tentative D call: TRBD1 (5 bases). The CDR3 runs to 13 residues. With 7 bases removed from V and 0 bases from J, the gap between germline ends came to 12 bases. Germline V lookup: CDR1 SQVTM, CDR2 ANQGSEA. This CDR3 is CSAFGGVNTEAFF. The CDR3 DNA is TGCAGCGCATTTGGGGGAGTGAACACTGAAGCTTTCTTT.

The rearrangement links TRBV7-9 to TRBJ1-3; the D gene is possibly TRBD1 (5 bases). In germline, CDR1 is SEHNR, CDR2 FQNEAQ (reference sequence). Trimming shortened V by 2 bases and J by 2 bases, and 7 bases separated the two germline ends. This CDR3 comprises 14 residues. For the CDR3, the DNA is TGTGCCAGCAGCTTAAGGGGCACTGGAAACACCATATATTTT. This codes for CASSLRGTGNTIYF. Complete variable domain (other parts from reference TRBV7-9 and TRBJ1-3): DTGVSQNPRHKITKRGQNVTFRCDPISEHNRLYWYRQTLGQGPEFLTYFQNEAQLEKSRLLSDRFSAERPKGSFSTLEIQRTEQGDSAMYLCASSLRGTGNTIYFGEGSWLTVV.

This clonotype was counted many times. J is TRBJ1-5 and V is TRBV6-2 or TRBV6-3; D remains unclear. Germline CDR1 reads MNHEY; CDR2 reads SVGEGT. The CDR3 extends over 15 amino acids. The V gene lost 2 bases and the J gene lost 1 base, with 9 bases spanning the gap. CDR3 nucleotide sequence: TGTGCCAGCAGTTACGGCGCGGAGAGCAATCAGCCCCAGCATTTT. It yields the protein CASSYGAESNQPQHF.

This clonotype appeared many times. V gene TRBV30 combines with J gene TRBJ1-2; D gene ambiguous. V lost 1 base, J lost 2 bases, and 2 bases lay in between. CDR1 GTSNPN and CDR2 SVGIG come from the germline V gene (reference sequence). The CDR3 contains 11 residues. DNA for the CDR3: TGTGCCTGGAGTGGCAACTATGGCTACACCTTC. It is translated as CAWSGNYGYTF.